This TCR beta chain appears in the sequencing data of a study of lymphopenia after photon versus proton radiotherapy. Notes on the study in general: Proton therapy kept repertoires fairly stable, unlike photons, which gained effector/memory cells. Only patients who died were analyzed for survival; proton advantage is unproven. Oligoclonal CD8+ Temra expansion after nadir drove photon patients' diversity drop.

CDR3 length: 16 amino acids. CDR1 and CDR2 from the germline V gene are SEHNR and FQNEAQ (reference sequence). V lost 4 bases to trimming and J lost 0 bases; unmatched junction nucleotides: 7. Comments on this clone: Its cognate antigen is unknown.

Clones were read by immunoSEQ multiplex PCR, and TCRdb kept only the in-frame ones, dropping some. The data contain 55,000 to 75,000 clones, under 95% of them singletons. The gene calls are TRBV7-9 and TRBJ2-3, with 7 nucleotides matching TRBD2. This receptor was taken from a woman between 70 and 85 years old with pancreatic cancer. The sequencing here drew on peripheral blood, taken from a patient treated with photon-based radiotherapy. The DNA of the CDR3 is TGTGCCAGCAGCTACGCAAGCGGGATAAGCACAGATACGCAGTATTTT. It is translated as CASSYASGISTDTQYF. The whole variable domain, filled in from reference TRBV7-9 and TRBJ2-3, reads DTGVSQNPRHKITKRGQNVTFRCDPISEHNRLYWYRQTLGQGPEFLTYFQNEAQLEKSRLLSDRFSAERPKGSFSTLEIQRTEQGDSAMYLCASSYASGISTDTQYFGPGTRLTVL.